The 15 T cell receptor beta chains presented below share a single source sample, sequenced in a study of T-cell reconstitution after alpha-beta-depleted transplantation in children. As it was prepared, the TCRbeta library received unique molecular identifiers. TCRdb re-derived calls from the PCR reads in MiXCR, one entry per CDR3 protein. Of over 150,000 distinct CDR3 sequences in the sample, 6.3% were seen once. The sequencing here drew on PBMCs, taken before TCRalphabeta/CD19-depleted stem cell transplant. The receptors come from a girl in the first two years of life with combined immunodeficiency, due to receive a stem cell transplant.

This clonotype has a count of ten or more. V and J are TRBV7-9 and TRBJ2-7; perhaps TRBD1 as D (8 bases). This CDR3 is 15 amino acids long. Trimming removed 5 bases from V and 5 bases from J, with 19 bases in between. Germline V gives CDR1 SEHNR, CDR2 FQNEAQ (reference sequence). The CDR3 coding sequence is TGTGCCAGCAGCCGTAGACAGGGGAGGGTCAACGAGCAGTACTTC. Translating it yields CASSRRQGRVNEQYF.

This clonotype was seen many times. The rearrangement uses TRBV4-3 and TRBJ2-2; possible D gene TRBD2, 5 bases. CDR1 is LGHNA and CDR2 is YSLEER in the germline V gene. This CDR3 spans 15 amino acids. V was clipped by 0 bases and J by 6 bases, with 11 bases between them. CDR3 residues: CASSQDRRQPGELFF. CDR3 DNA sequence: TGCGCCAGCAGCCAAGATCGGAGGCAGCCCGGGGAGCTGTTTTTT.

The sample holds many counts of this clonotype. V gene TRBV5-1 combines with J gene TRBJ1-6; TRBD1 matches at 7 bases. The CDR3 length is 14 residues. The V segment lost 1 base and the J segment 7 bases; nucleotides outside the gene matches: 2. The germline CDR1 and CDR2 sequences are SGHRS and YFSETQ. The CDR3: CASSLQQGNSPLHF. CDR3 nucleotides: TGCGCCAGCAGCTTGCAACAGGGGAATTCACCCCTCCACTTT.

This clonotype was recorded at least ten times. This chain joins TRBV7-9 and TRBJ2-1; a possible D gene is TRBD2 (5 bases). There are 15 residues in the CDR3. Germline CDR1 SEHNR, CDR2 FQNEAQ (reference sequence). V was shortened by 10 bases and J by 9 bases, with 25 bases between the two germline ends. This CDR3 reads CAILSPISEKSEQFF. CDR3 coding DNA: TGTGCCATCCTCTCCCCTATTAGCGAAAAAAGTGAGCAGTTCTTC.

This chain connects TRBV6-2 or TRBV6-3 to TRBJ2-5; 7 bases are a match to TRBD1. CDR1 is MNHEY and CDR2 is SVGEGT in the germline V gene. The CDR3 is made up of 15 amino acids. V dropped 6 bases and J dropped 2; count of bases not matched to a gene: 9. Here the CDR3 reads CASRIADRPQETQYF. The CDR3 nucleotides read TGTGCCAGCAGAATTGCGGACAGGCCTCAAGAGACCCAGTACTTC.

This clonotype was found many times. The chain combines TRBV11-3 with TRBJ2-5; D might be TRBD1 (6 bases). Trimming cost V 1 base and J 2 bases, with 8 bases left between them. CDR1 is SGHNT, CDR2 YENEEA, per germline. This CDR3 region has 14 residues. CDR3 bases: TGTGCCAGCAGCTTAGGAGGGGGACAAGAGACCCAGTACTTC. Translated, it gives CASSLGGGQETQYF.

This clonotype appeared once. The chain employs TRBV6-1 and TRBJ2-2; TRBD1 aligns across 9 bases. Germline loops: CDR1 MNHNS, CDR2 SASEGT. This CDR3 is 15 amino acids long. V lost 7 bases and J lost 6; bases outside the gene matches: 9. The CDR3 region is CASNWGGQGSGELFF. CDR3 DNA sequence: TGTGCCAGCAACTGGGGGGGACAGGGATCCGGGGAGCTGTTTTTT.

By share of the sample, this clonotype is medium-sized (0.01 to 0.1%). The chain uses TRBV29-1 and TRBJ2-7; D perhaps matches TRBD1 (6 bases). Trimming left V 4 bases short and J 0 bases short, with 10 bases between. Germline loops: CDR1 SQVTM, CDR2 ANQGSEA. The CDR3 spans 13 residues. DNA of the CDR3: TGCAGCGTTGTAAAGGGGGTCTCCTACGAGCAGTACTTC. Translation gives CSVVKGVSYEQYF.

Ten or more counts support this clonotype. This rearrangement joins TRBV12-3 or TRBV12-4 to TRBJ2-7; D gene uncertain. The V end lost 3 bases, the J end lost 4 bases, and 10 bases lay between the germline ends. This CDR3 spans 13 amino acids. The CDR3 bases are TGTGCCAGCAGTTTCGGACCCCGATACGAGCAGTACTTC. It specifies CASSFGPRYEQYF.

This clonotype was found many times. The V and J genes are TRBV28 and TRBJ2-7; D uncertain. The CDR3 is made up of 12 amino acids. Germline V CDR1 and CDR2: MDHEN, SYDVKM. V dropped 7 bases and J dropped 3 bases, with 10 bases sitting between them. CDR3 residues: CASNWVGYEQYF. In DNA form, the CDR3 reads TGTGCCAGCAATTGGGTTGGCTACGAGCAGTACTTC. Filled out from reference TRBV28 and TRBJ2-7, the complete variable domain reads DVKVTQSSRYLVKRTGEKVFLECVQDMDHENMFWYRQDPGLGLRLIYFSYDVKMKEKGDIPEGYSVSREKKERFSLILESASTNQTSMYLCASNWVGYEQYFGPGTRLTVT.

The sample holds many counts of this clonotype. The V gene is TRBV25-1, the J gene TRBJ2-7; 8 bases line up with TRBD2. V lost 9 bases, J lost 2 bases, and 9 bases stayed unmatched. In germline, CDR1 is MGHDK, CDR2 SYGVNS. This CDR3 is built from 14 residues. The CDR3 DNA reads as TGTGCCAGTTTGAGCGGGAGTTACCCCTACGAGCAGTACTTC. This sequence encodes CASLSGSYPYEQYF.

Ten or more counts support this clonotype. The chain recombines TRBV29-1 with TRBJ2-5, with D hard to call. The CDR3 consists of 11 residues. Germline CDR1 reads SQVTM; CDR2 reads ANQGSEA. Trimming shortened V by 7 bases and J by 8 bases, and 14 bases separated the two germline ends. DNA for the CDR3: TGCAGCGCTCATCCCGGTGGAACCCAGTACTTC. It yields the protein CSAHPGGTQYF. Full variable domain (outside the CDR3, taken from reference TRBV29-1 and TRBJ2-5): SAVISQKPSRDICQRGTSLTIQCQVDSQVTMMFWYRQQPGQSLTLIATANQGSEATYESGFVIDKFPISRPNLTFSTLTVSNMSPEDSSIYLCSAHPGGTQYFGPGTRLLVL.

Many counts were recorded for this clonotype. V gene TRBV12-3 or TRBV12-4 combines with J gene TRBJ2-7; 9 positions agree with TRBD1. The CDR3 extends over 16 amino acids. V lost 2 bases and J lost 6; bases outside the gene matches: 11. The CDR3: CASSLFYGQGSFEQYF. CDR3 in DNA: TGTGCCAGCAGTTTATTCTACGGACAGGGGAGCTTCGAGCAGTACTTC.

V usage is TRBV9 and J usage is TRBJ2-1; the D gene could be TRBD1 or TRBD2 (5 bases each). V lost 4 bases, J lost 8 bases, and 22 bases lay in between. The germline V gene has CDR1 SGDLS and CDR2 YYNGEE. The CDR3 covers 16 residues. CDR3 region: CASSPLLGKGTYEQFF. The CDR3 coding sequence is TGTGCCAGCAGCCCCCTACTGGGGAAGGGGACCTATGAGCAGTTCTTC.

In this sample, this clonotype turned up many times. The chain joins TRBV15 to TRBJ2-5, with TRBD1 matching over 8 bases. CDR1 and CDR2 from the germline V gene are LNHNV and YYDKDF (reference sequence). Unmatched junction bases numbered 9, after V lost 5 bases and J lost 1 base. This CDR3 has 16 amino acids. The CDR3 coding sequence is TGTGCCACCAGCGAAACTGACAGGGGTCGCCAAGAGACCCAGTACTTC. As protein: CATSETDRGRQETQYF.